A selection of T cell receptor beta chains follows, all from one sample in a study of ipilimumab plus nivolumab after autologous stem cell transplantation. Data came from immunoSEQ multiplex PCR; TCRdb stores just in-frame clones and leaves some out. The profile shows 15,000 or so clones, around 81% of them singletons. The sample here was PBMCs, taken in a trial of ipilimumab plus nivolumab as post-transplant consolidation. The receptors were sampled from a male donor with diffuse large B-cell lymphoma. The CDR3 runs from the conserved cysteine through the conserved F or W. Fields, in order: D gene, J gene, clone size, V gene, CDR3 DNA, CDR3 protein. A D gene is named only where the DNA matches it firmly. Expanded clones are given a class, and other clones once, few, many or no size at all.

D: NA
J: TRBJ2-3
size: NA
V: TRBV7-8
DNA: TGTGCCAGCAGCTTAGTCAGGGATCCCCTCACAGATACGCAGTATTTT
CDR3: CASSLVRDPLTDTQYF

D: NA
J: TRBJ2-3
size: NA
V: TRBV20-1
DNA: TGCAGTGCTCCGATCACAGATACGCAGTATTTT
CDR3: CSAPITDTQYF

D: NA
J: TRBJ2-1
size: few
V: TRBV4-3
DNA: TGCGCCAGCAGCCAAGAGGGGGGCAGGCCGACCTACAATGAGCAGTTCTTC
CDR3: CASSQEGGRPTYNEQFF

D: NA
J: TRBJ2-5
size: NA
V: TRBV25-1
DNA: TGTGCCAGCAGTGAACAGTACCGGGGTCAAGAGACCCAGTACTTC
CDR3: CASSEQYRGQETQYF

D: NA
J: TRBJ1-6
size: few
V: TRBV19
DNA: TGTGCCAGTAGACCCAGCGGCGGTTTATATAATTCACCCCTCCACTTT
CDR3: CASRPSGGLYNSPLHF

D: TRBD1
J: TRBJ2-6
size: few
V: TRBV2
DNA: TGTGCCAGCAGTAGGTGGGACAGAGTCTTCTCTGGGGCCAACGTCCTGACTTTC
CDR3: CASSRWDRVFSGANVLTF

D: TRBD1
J: TRBJ2-1
size: NA
V: TRBV5-1
DNA: TGCGCCAGCAGCTTGGCCGGGACAGGGGTAAAGAATGAGCAGTTCTTC
CDR3: CASSLAGTGVKNEQFF

D: NA
J: TRBJ1-1
size: NA
V: TRBV7-9
DNA: TGTGCCAGCAGCTTATACGGAGTAGCTGAAGCTTTCTTT
CDR3: CASSLYGVAEAFF

D: NA
J: TRBJ2-5
size: NA
V: TRBV6-1
DNA: TGTGCCAGCAGTGAAGGGAGGGCGGGGAGGCTTGGTGAGACCCAGTACTTC
CDR3: CASSEGRAGRLGETQYF

D: NA
J: TRBJ2-1
size: NA
V: TRBV9
DNA: TGTGCCAGCAGCGTAGGGGGGACGACCTCCTACAATGAGCAGTTCTTC
CDR3: CASSVGGTTSYNEQFF

D: NA
J: TRBJ2-7
size: NA
V: TRBV28
DNA: TGTGCCAGCAACGGGGTAATGGCCTACGAGCAGTACTTC
CDR3: CASNGVMAYEQYF

D: NA
J: TRBJ1-4
size: few
V: TRBV7-9
DNA: TGTGCCAGCAGCGGCGGACGCCCGTATCCAACTAATGAAAAACTGTTTTTT
CDR3: CASSGGRPYPTNEKLFF

D: TRBD1
J: TRBJ2-3
size: NA
V: TRBV2
DNA: TGTGCCACCGGAGGACAGGGAACGCAGTATTTT
CDR3: CATGGQGTQYF

D: NA
J: TRBJ1-5
size: NA
V: TRBV28
DNA: TGTGCCAGCAGCAAGGGAGGTTATAGCAATCAGCCCCAGCATTTT
CDR3: CASSKGGYSNQPQHF

D: TRBD1
J: TRBJ1-1
size: NA
V: TRBV12-5
DNA: TGTGCTAGTGGTTTGGTTGCTTCGGGACAGGGGAACACTGAAGCTTTCTTT
CDR3: CASGLVASGQGNTEAFF

D: NA
J: TRBJ1-5
size: few
V: TRBV19
DNA: TGTGCCAGTAGTATGATGACAATAACCCAGCCCCAGCATTTT
CDR3: CASSMMTITQPQHF

D: TRBD2
J: TRBJ2-5
size: NA
V: TRBV7-3
DNA: TGTGCCAGCAGCCAGACTAGCGGGGGCCCGTACCAAGAGACCCAGTACTTC
CDR3: CASSQTSGGPYQETQYF

D: NA
J: TRBJ1-4
size: NA
V: TRBV7-9
DNA: TGTGCCAGCAACCTCGGTACTCCGAATGAAAAACTGTTTTTT
CDR3: CASNLGTPNEKLFF

D: NA
J: TRBJ2-2
size: NA
V: TRBV7-9
DNA: TGTGCCAGCAGCGGGCGAGGGACAACGGGAGCCGGGGAGCTGTTTTTT
CDR3: CASSGRGTTGAGELFF

D: TRBD1
J: TRBJ1-3
size: NA
V: TRBV30
DNA: TGTGCCTGGAGTGCTAAAGGACAGGGGAGGAACTCTGGAAACACCATATATTTT
CDR3: CAWSAKGQGRNSGNTIYF

D: NA
J: TRBJ1-6
size: NA
V: TRBV27
DNA: TGTGCCAGCAGTCGCACGGGACTTCCGAGCTCCTATAATTCACCCCTCCACTTT
CDR3: CASSRTGLPSSYNSPLHF

D: NA
J: TRBJ2-7
size: NA
V: TRBV2
DNA: TGTGCCAGCAGGGCCGCGACAGGTAATTACGAGCAGTACTTC
CDR3: CASRAATGNYEQYF

D: NA
J: TRBJ1-4
size: NA
V: TRBV18
DNA: TGTGCCAGCTCACCAACTACGGGGGATGAAAAACTGTTTTTT
CDR3: CASSPTTGDEKLFF

D: NA
J: TRBJ2-7
size: NA
V: TRBV28
DNA: TGTGCCAGCAGTTTCCCAACTAGGGGGGAAACCGGGACAGAGTCCTACGAGCAGTACTTC
CDR3: CASSFPTRGETGTESYEQYF

D: NA
J: TRBJ1-4
size: NA
V: TRBV29-1
DNA: TGCAGCGCCTACGGTAATGAAAAACTGTTTTTT
CDR3: CSAYGNEKLFF

D: NA
J: TRBJ1-1
size: large
V: TRBV28
DNA: TGTGCCAGCAGTTACTCGGGGGACACTGAAGCTTTCTTT
CDR3: CASSYSGDTEAFF

D: NA
J: TRBJ1-4
size: NA
V: TRBV7-9
DNA: TGTGCCAGCAGCTTAAATCCCTCTAATGAAAAACTGTTTTTT
CDR3: CASSLNPSNEKLFF

D: NA
J: TRBJ2-1
size: NA
V: TRBV7-6
DNA: TGTGCCAGCAGCCCCATGGTGAGGACGACGCAGTTCTTC
CDR3: CASSPMVRTTQFF

D: NA
J: TRBJ1-2
size: NA
V: TRBV6-5
DNA: TGTGCCAGCAGCCCTGGAAAATCCGGCGGCTACACCTTC
CDR3: CASSPGKSGGYTF

D: TRBD1
J: TRBJ2-7
size: NA
V: TRBV5-1
DNA: TGCGCCAGCAGCTTCCTGAGGGACAGAGGGATACGGCCCAACGAGCAGTACTTC
CDR3: CASSFLRDRGIRPNEQYF

D: NA
J: TRBJ2-7
size: few
V: TRBV7-9
DNA: TGTGCCAGCAGCCCTCTCGGCGAGCAGTACTTC
CDR3: CASSPLGEQYF

D: NA
J: TRBJ1-1
size: NA
V: TRBV5-5
DNA: TGTGCCAGCAGCTTACAGAGGAACACTGAAGCTTTCTTT
CDR3: CASSLQRNTEAFF

D: NA
J: TRBJ1-5
size: NA
V: TRBV6-1
DNA: TGTGCCAGCAGTGGTGGTTATGAGGGGCAGCCCCAGCATTTT
CDR3: CASSGGYEGQPQHF

D: NA
J: TRBJ2-3
size: NA
V: TRBV6-5
DNA: TGTGCCAGCAGTTACTTTGCTGGGGCATACGAGAGGTATTTT
CDR3: CASSYFAGAYERYF

D: NA
J: TRBJ2-5
size: NA
V: TRBV2
DNA: TGTGCCAGCTCTCCGGCGTTCGGTGGGGAGACCCAGTACTTC
CDR3: CASSPAFGGETQYF

D: TRBD1
J: TRBJ2-7
size: few
V: TRBV13
DNA: TGTGCCAGCAGCTTAGCCCTGGGACAGGGAAACTCCGAGCAGTACTTC
CDR3: CASSLALGQGNSEQYF

D: NA
J: TRBJ2-7
size: NA
V: TRBV28
DNA: TGTGCCAGCAGTCTGGTGAACGAGCAGTACTTC
CDR3: CASSLVNEQYF

D: NA
J: TRBJ2-3
size: NA
V: TRBV27
DNA: TGTGCCAGTTCGAATCTTAGAACAGATACGCAGTATTTT
CDR3: CASSNLRTDTQYF

D: NA
J: TRBJ2-2
size: NA
V: TRBV15
DNA: TGTGCCACCAGCAACGGGGGAATCGCGAACACCGGGGAGCTGTTTTTT
CDR3: CATSNGGIANTGELFF

D: TRBD2
J: TRBJ2-2
size: medium-sized
V: TRBV7-2
DNA: TGTGCCAGCAGCTTAGTTTGGGACTACCTGAACACCGGGGAGCTGTTTTTT
CDR3: CASSLVWDYLNTGELFF

D: TRBD1
J: TRBJ1-1
size: NA
V: TRBV2
DNA: TGTGCCAGCAGTTATAACAGGGGTGGGAACACTGAAGCTTTCTTT
CDR3: CASSYNRGGNTEAFF

D: TRBD1
J: TRBJ2-7
size: once
V: TRBV6-1
DNA: TGTGCCAGCAGTGAAAGGGGGACAGGGGTCGAGCAGTACTTC
CDR3: CASSERGTGVEQYF

D: TRBD1
J: TRBJ1-2
size: NA
V: TRBV29-1
DNA: TGCAGCGTTGATAGGACAGGACGGGGCTACACCTTC
CDR3: CSVDRTGRGYTF

D: TRBD2
J: TRBJ2-5
size: NA
V: TRBV2
DNA: TGTGCCAGCACAAAAAGCGGGGGGGCCATGGAGACCCAGTACTTC
CDR3: CASTKSGGAMETQYF

D: NA
J: TRBJ2-7
size: NA
V: TRBV7-9
DNA: TGTGCCAGCAGCTTAGGTGTAGGGATGTCGGGGGAGCAGTACTTC
CDR3: CASSLGVGMSGEQYF

D: NA
J: TRBJ2-6
size: NA
V: TRBV14
DNA: TGTGCCAGCAGCCGTCTCTTGATCACGGGGTCCTCTGGGGCCAACGTCCTGACTTTC
CDR3: CASSRLLITGSSGANVLTF

D: TRBD1
J: TRBJ2-3
size: NA
V: TRBV15
DNA: TGTGCCACCAGCAGAGACGGGACAGGGGGCACAGATACGCAGTATTTT
CDR3: CATSRDGTGGTDTQYF

D: TRBD1
J: TRBJ1-1
size: NA
V: TRBV9
DNA: TGTGCCAGCAGCGGGACAGGGGTAGGGGAAACTGAAGCTTTCTTT
CDR3: CASSGTGVGETEAFF

D: NA
J: TRBJ1-5
size: NA
V: TRBV5-6
DNA: TGTGCCAGCAGCGCATGGGGGGGGAATCAGCCCCAGCATTTT
CDR3: CASSAWGGNQPQHF

D: TRBD2
J: TRBJ2-1
size: NA
V: TRBV7-9
DNA: TGTGCCAGCAGCTTATCTCTAGCGGGGGCACACAATGAGCAGTTCTTC
CDR3: CASSLSLAGAHNEQFF

D: NA
J: TRBJ1-2
size: NA
V: TRBV7-2
DNA: TGTGCCAGCAGCCCGAGGGTGAACTATGGCTACACCTTC
CDR3: CASSPRVNYGYTF

D: NA
J: TRBJ1-5
size: NA
V: TRBV5-8
DNA: TGTGCCAGCAGCTTCAGTGTTGCCGGGGCCAATCAGCCCCAGCATTTT
CDR3: CASSFSVAGANQPQHF

D: NA
J: TRBJ2-7
size: NA
V: TRBV28
DNA: TGTGCCAGCAGTTTATCTTTAGTTAATTTGGCGCAGGGTATATCCTACGAGCAGTACTTC
CDR3: CASSLSLVNLAQGISYEQYF

D: TRBD1
J: TRBJ1-1
size: NA
V: TRBV27
DNA: TGTGCCAGCACAGGGTGGGGCAGGGGGAGAGCTGAAGCTTTCTTT
CDR3: CASTGWGRGRAEAFF

D: TRBD1
J: TRBJ1-4
size: NA
V: TRBV15
DNA: TGTGCCACCAGCAGACAGGGGGATTTAGAAAAACTGTTTTTT
CDR3: CATSRQGDLEKLFF

D: NA
J: TRBJ2-2
size: NA
V: TRBV7-6
DNA: TGTGCCAGCAGCTCCGTGGGTTCTAGGGACACCCACACCGGGGAGCTGTTTTTT
CDR3: CASSSVGSRDTHTGELFF

D: TRBD1
J: TRBJ1-1
size: NA
V: TRBV5-1
DNA: TGCGCCAGCAGCTTAGACAGGGTGGGCACTGAAGCTTTCTTT
CDR3: CASSLDRVGTEAFF